A single sample is the source of the 5 T cell receptor beta chains below, sequenced in a study of blood T cells in healthy people across ages. Primed by a sample-barcoded 5' primer and a J-beta primer mix, a second PCR proceeded for 7 to 11 cycles. In TCRdb, the 5' RACE reads were re-called with MiXCR into one record per CDR3 protein. Of over 600,000 distinct CDR3 sequences in the sample, roughly three fifths are singletons; the top ten hold about 26%. Sample: blood. Receptors were obtained from a man aged 40-55 years in good health.

This clonotype was observed a handful of times. The chain is built from TRBV5-1 and TRBJ2-5; D is uncertain. The DNA matches TRBJ2-7 better at its end, which makes the J call doubtful. The CDR3 spans 14 residues. Germline CDR1 reads SGHRS; CDR2 reads YFSETQ. The CDR3 reads CASSLYSSRDEQYF. The CDR3 region has the DNA TGCGCCAGCAGCTTGTATAGTTCCAGAGACGAGCAGTACTTC.

The chain combines TRBV3-1 with TRBJ2-5; 7 bases fit TRBD2. Germline CDR1 and CDR2: LGHDT and YNNKEL (reference sequence). The CDR3 extends over 13 amino acids. V lost 0 bases to trimming and J lost 11 bases; unmatched junction nucleotides: 6. This CDR3 reads CASSQDWGGAQYF. The CDR3 nucleotides read TGTGCCAGCAGCCAAGATTGGGGGGGTGCACAGTACTTC.

This clonotype was picked up a small number of times. The rearrangement uses TRBV29-1 and TRBJ2-3; maybe TRBD2 (6 bases). V was shortened by 0 bases and J by 0 bases, with 7 bases between the two germline ends. Germline V CDR1 and CDR2: SQVTM, ANQGSEA. CDR3 length equals 14 residues. For the CDR3, the DNA is TGCAGCGTTGAAGACGGGACTAGCACAGATACGCAGTATTTT. Translated: CSVEDGTSTDTQYF.

This clonotype came up a few times. The chain couples TRBV7-3 to TRBJ1-1; possible D gene TRBD1, 5 bases. In germline, CDR1 is SGHTA, CDR2 FQGTGA. Trimming pared 0 bases from V and 6 bases from J, leaving 11 bases between. The CDR3 length is 14 residues. The CDR3 sequence: CASSLTGASAEAFF. The CDR3 DNA is TGTGCCAGCAGCTTAACAGGGGCTAGCGCTGAAGCTTTCTTT.

This clonotype has only one observation. This chain uses TRBV20-1 with TRBJ2-5; 7 nucleotides align to TRBD1. From germline, CDR1 is DFQATT and CDR2 SNEGSKA (reference sequence). V lost 4 bases, J lost 4 bases, and 12 bases stayed unmatched. CDR3 size: 15 residues. CDR3 amino acids: CSAKATGDRVETQYF. Here the CDR3 DNA reads TGCAGTGCTAAGGCTACAGGGGATAGGGTAGAGACCCAGTACTTC.